One sample yielded the 17 T cell receptor beta chains listed below, sequenced in a study of Tregs in tolerant kidney transplant recipients. Profiled with immunoSEQ multiplex PCR; TCRdb holds only in-frame clones, not every one. The table lists some 69,000 clones, roughly 84% of them singletons. Sequencing input: CD4+ T cells from blood. These receptors all come from a human donor in good health.

The chain uses TRBV11-3 and TRBJ1-2; 8 nucleotides match TRBD1. Germline V CDR1 and CDR2: SGHNT, YENEEA. J lost 0 bases, V lost 2 bases, and 11 bases had no gene match. The CDR3 runs 18 residues. CDR3 in DNA: TGTGCCAGCAGCTTATTACCCGGGACAGGACGGACTAACTATGGCTACACCTTC. Its translation is CASSLLPGTGRTNYGYTF.

V usage is TRBV15 and J usage is TRBJ2-7; a possible D gene is TRBD1 (8 bases). Trimming pared 0 bases from V and 6 bases from J, leaving 12 bases between. Germline CDR1 reads LNHNV; CDR2 reads YYDKDF (reference sequence). CDR3 length equals 14 residues. CDR3 coding DNA: TGTGCCACCAGCAGAGATACAGGGGGGGGCGAGCAGTACTTC. Translated: CATSRDTGGGEQYF.

J is TRBJ2-2 and V is TRBV2, with 7 bases matching TRBD2. The CDR3 is made up of 16 amino acids. Germline CDR1 is SNHLY and CDR2 is FYNNEI. V was pared by 7 bases and J by 6 bases, with 14 bases of the junction left unmatched. This CDR3 is CASTPLTSAGAGELFF. DNA for the CDR3: TGTGCCAGCACCCCCTTAACTAGCGCGGGCGCCGGGGAGCTGTTTTTT. The full variable domain, its missing parts supplied by reference TRBV2 and TRBJ2-2, is EPEVTQTPSHQVTQMGQEVILRCVPISNHLYFYWYRQILGQKVEFLVSFYNNEISEKSEIFDDQFSVERPDGSNFTLKIRSTKLEDSAMYFCASTPLTSAGAGELFFGEGSRLTVL.

The V and J genes are TRBV9 and TRBJ1-1; D unclear. CDR1 and CDR2 (germline): SGDLS, YYNGEE. V gave up 5 bases and J gave up 12 bases, with 20 bases separating them. The CDR3 runs 13 residues. The CDR3 DNA follows: TGTGCCAGCAGTGCCGGGGTGCAGGCGGTTCCTTTCTTT. Amino acids: CASSAGVQAVPFF.

The chain combines TRBV19 with TRBJ1-2, with D unclear. Germline V gene sequence: CDR1 LNHDA, CDR2 SQIVND (reference sequence). The CDR3 has 15 amino acids. The germline V and J ends were trimmed by 2 bases and 2 bases, with 12 bases remaining between them. CDR3 coding DNA: TGTGCCAGTAGTATACGAGGAGGAGGAAACTATGGCTACACCTTC. Translating gives CASSIRGGGNYGYTF.

This chain joins TRBV18 and TRBJ2-7, with 9 bases fitting TRBD2. This CDR3 is built from 14 residues. Per the germline V gene, CDR1 is KGHSH and CDR2 is LQKENI. With V trimmed by 5 bases and J by 5 bases, 7 bases remained unmatched. CDR3: CASSTSSGNHEQYF. The CDR3 bases are TGTGCCAGCTCAACGTCTAGCGGGAACCACGAGCAGTACTTC.

The J gene is TRBJ1-2, the V gene TRBV4-3, with D possibly being TRBD1 (6 bases). V was clipped by 2 bases and J by 2 bases, with 15 bases between them. CDR1 and CDR2 from the germline V gene are LGHNA and YSLEER. The CDR3 totals 16 residues. This CDR3 is CASSQSLLRGNYGYTF. CDR3 nucleotide sequence: TGCGCCAGCAGCCAATCGCTATTAAGGGGGAACTATGGCTACACCTTC.

The V call is TRBV6-6, the J call TRBJ2-3, with 10 bases that match TRBD1. V gave up 7 bases and J gave up 6 bases; unmatched junction bases: 7. The CDR3 consists of 14 residues. Per germline, CDR1 MNHNY and CDR2 SVGAGI (reference sequence). CDR3 sequence (DNA): TGTGCCAGCAAAGAGACAGGGGGCTACGATACGCAGTATTTT. Protein sequence: CASKETGGYDTQYF.

The J gene is TRBJ2-4, the V gene TRBV5-1; D unresolved. Germline V gene sequence: CDR1 SGHRS, CDR2 YFSETQ. The CDR3 covers 16 residues. V shed 4 bases and J shed 1 base, with 15 bases lying between them. Written as DNA, the CDR3 is TGCGCCAGCAGCGTCACGCCAGTCGGGGCCAAAAACATTCAGTACTTC. This gives the protein CASSVTPVGAKNIQYF.

The gene calls are TRBV7-2 and TRBJ2-2, with D possibly being TRBD2 (5 bases). Looked up from germline, CDR1 is SGHTA and CDR2 is FQGNSA. V was cut by 0 bases and J by 7 bases, with 12 bases left in between. The CDR3 has 15 residues. The CDR3: CASSLAGSVFGELFF. The CDR3 nucleotides are TGTGCCAGCAGCTTAGCAGGGAGCGTCTTCGGGGAGCTGTTTTTT. The whole variable domain, filled in from reference TRBV7-2 and TRBJ2-2, reads GAGVSQSPSNKVTEKGKDVELRCDPISGHTALYWYRQSLGQGLEFLIYFQGNSAPDKSGLPSDRFSAERTGGSVSTLTIQRTQQEDSAVYLCASSLAGSVFGELFFGEGSRLTVL.

The J gene is TRBJ1-2, the V gene TRBV11-2; D gene uncertain. There are 12 residues in the CDR3. Germline-derived CDR1 and CDR2 are SGHAT and FQNNGV. V was clipped by 3 bases and J by 7 bases, with 9 bases between them. In nucleotides, the CDR3 is TGTGCCAGCAGCTTCGGACTCTTTGGCTACACCTTC. It specifies CASSFGLFGYTF. The whole variable domain, filled in from reference TRBV11-2 and TRBJ1-2, reads EAGVAQSPRYKIIEKRQSVAFWCNPISGHATLYWYQQILGQGPKLLIQFQNNGVVDDSQLPKDRFSAERLKGVDSTLKIQPAKLEDSAVYLCASSFGLFGYTFGSGTRLTVV.

The V call is TRBV4-3, the J call TRBJ2-7; a weak D match, TRBD2 (5 bases). This CDR3 has 18 residues. CDR1 LGHNA and CDR2 YSLEER come from the germline V gene. V lost 0 bases to trimming and J lost 2 bases, with 20 bases between them. CDR3 region: CASSQDWRRNSEAYEQYF. CDR3 DNA: TGCGCCAGCAGCCAAGATTGGAGGCGGAATAGCGAGGCCTACGAGCAGTACTTC.

This clone was observed a handful of times. The chain carries TRBV25-1 and TRBJ2-7, with unresolved D. This CDR3 is 12 amino acids long. The germline gives CDR1 MGHDK, CDR2 SYGVNS. V dropped 3 bases and J dropped 2 bases, with 5 bases sitting between them. The CDR3, as DNA: TGTGCCAGCAGTGACACACCCTACGAGCAGTACTTC. Its protein product is CASSDTPYEQYF.

The chain uses TRBV4-1 and TRBJ1-4; unclear D gene. Looked up from germline, CDR1 is MGHRA and CDR2 is YSYEKL. The CDR3 consists of 15 residues. Trimming pared 0 bases from V and 7 bases from J, leaving 12 bases between. CDR3 DNA: TGCGCCAGCAGCCAAGACGGAGGGCGAAGTGAAAAACTGTTTTTT. This sequence encodes CASSQDGGRSEKLFF.

The CDR3 protein is CASSQEVREGETQYF. CDR3 sequence (DNA): TGTGCCAGCAGCCAAGAAGTGCGGGAGGGGGAGACCCAGTACTTC. The chain uses TRBV4-2 and TRBJ2-5; 9 nucleotides line up with TRBD2. With 0 bases clipped from V and 5 bases from J, the junction kept 4 bases outside the gene matches. This CDR3 region has 15 residues. Germline V gives CDR1 LGHNA, CDR2 YNFKEQ.

The CDR3 here is CASSQQGRETQYF. In DNA, the CDR3 is TGTGCCAGTAGTCAACAGGGAAGGGAGACCCAGTACTTC. This rearrangement joins TRBV19 to TRBJ2-5; perhaps TRBD1 as D (6 bases). This CDR3 comprises 13 residues. The V and J ends lost 5 bases and 5 bases respectively, with 12 bases between them. CDR1 and CDR2 from the germline V gene are LNHDA and SQIVND (reference sequence).

The V call is TRBV5-4, the J call TRBJ2-7, with 8 bases matching TRBD2. Trimming removed 4 bases from V and 2 bases from J; junction bases left unmatched: 5. This CDR3 comprises 14 residues. Germline CDR1 is SGHNT and CDR2 is YYREEE (reference sequence). The CDR3 DNA is TGTGCCAGCAGCCCTACTAGCGGAGCCTACGAGCAGTACTTC. It encodes CASSPTSGAYEQYF.